Shown below are 15 T cell receptor beta chains from a single sample sequenced in a study of blood T cell repertoires in COVID-19. Only in-frame clones appear in the TCRdb table, and some are missing; sequencing was by immunoSEQ multiplex PCR. The sample lists tens of thousands of clones, 89% occurring once. The sequenced sample was peripheral blood. The receptor source for this set is a woman in her seventies with acute or convalescent COVID-19.

The gene calls are TRBV28 and TRBJ1-6; D remains ambiguous. Trimming shortened V by 6 bases and J by 6 bases, and 15 bases separated the two germline ends. The CDR3 length is 15 residues. CDR1 is MDHEN and CDR2 is SYDVKM in the germline V gene. This CDR3 reads CASSIETVGNSPLHF. CDR3 in DNA: TGTGCCAGCAGCATTGAGACTGTGGGTAATTCACCCCTCCACTTT.

The CDR3 protein is CASSQEHSGRTGELFF. The CDR3 DNA follows: TGCGCCAGCAGCCAAGAACACTCGGGGAGGACCGGGGAGCTGTTTTTT. The gene calls are TRBV4-1 and TRBJ2-2; possible D gene TRBD2, 6 bases. CDR1 and CDR2 (germline): MGHRA, YSYEKL. V gave up 0 bases and J gave up 5 bases, with 13 bases separating them. The CDR3 spans 16 residues.

This clone was seen only once. The V and J genes are TRBV3-1 (or the pseudogene TRBV3-2) and TRBJ2-7; tentative D call: TRBD2 (6 bases). Germline V gives CDR1 LGHDT, CDR2 YNNKEL (reference sequence). Trimming stripped 1 base from V and 2 bases from J, with 9 bases between. The CDR3 loop spans 14 amino acids. CDR3 bases: TGTGCCAGCAGCCAAGCCGGGGGTGCCTACGAGCAGTACTTC. Its translation is CASSQAGGAYEQYF.

The chain has TRBV11-2 and TRBJ2-1, with TRBD2 identical over 9 bases. This CDR3 is 13 amino acids long. V gave up 5 bases and J gave up 9 bases; unmatched junction bases: 5. Germline assignment: CDR1 SGHAT and CDR2 FQNNGV. CDR3 sequence: CASSPAGGLEQFF. The CDR3 DNA reads as TGTGCCAGCAGCCCAGCGGGGGGTCTTGAGCAGTTCTTC.

The chain links TRBV28 to TRBJ1-2; 8 bases are a match to TRBD1. Looked up from germline, CDR1 is MDHEN and CDR2 is SYDVKM. J lost 6 bases, V lost 7 bases, and 10 bases had no gene match. The CDR3 totals 14 residues. In nucleotides, the CDR3 is TGTGCCAGCAACGAGCCAGGGGGCCTCGATGGCTACACCTTC. Amino acid sequence: CASNEPGGLDGYTF.

The chain links TRBV3-1 (or the pseudogene TRBV3-2) to TRBJ1-4; perhaps TRBD1 as D (5 bases). The CDR3 totals 15 residues. The germline V gene encodes CDR1 LGHDT and CDR2 YNNKEL (reference sequence). The V and J ends lost 1 base and 8 bases respectively, with 14 bases between them. The CDR3 DNA follows: TGTGCCAGCAGCCAAGGTCTCAGGTCAGGGGAAAAACTGTTTTTT. Protein product: CASSQGLRSGEKLFF.

V usage is TRBV6-5 and J usage is TRBJ2-1, with TRBD1 as a possible D gene (5 bases). From germline, CDR1 is MNHEY and CDR2 SVGAGI. The CDR3 sequence is 13 residues long. Trimming removed 7 bases at V and 9 bases at J, with 16 bases between. CDR3 DNA: TGTGCCAGCAATTTGGGCAGGGCTGGTGAGCAGTTCTTC. Amino acids: CASNLGRAGEQFF.

The chain joins TRBV5-6 to TRBJ1-1, with TRBD1 identical over 9 bases. CDR1 SGHDT and CDR2 YYEEEE come from the germline V gene. The CDR3 runs to 14 residues. V was clipped by 4 bases and J by 2 bases; unmatched bases: 3. CDR3 sequence reads: CASSRDRVNTEAFF. The CDR3 nucleotides read TGTGCCAGCAGCCGGGACAGGGTTAACACTGAAGCTTTCTTT.

The rearrangement uses TRBV19 and TRBJ1-1; TRBD1 matches 7 bases. There are 13 residues in the CDR3. The ends lost 7 bases at V and 0 bases at J; junction bases unmatched: 2. CDR1 LNHDA and CDR2 SQIVND come from the germline V gene (reference sequence). The CDR3, as DNA: TGTGCCAGTAAACAGGGGATGAACACTGAAGCTTTCTTT. As protein: CASKQGMNTEAFF.

V gene TRBV28 combines with J gene TRBJ1-2; 9 nucleotides align to TRBD1. The CDR3 is 15 residues long. V lost 6 bases and J lost 1; bases outside the gene matches: 6. In germline, CDR1 is MDHEN, CDR2 SYDVKM. CDR3 bases: TGTGCCAGCAGGCGGGACAGGGCGGGTAACTATGGCTACACCTTC. This codes for CASRRDRAGNYGYTF.

The chain has TRBV4-1 and TRBJ1-4, with D possibly matching TRBD1 (6 bases). Germline loops: CDR1 MGHRA, CDR2 YSYEKL. This CDR3 is 14 amino acids long. V was clipped by 4 bases and J by 4 bases, with 10 bases between them. The CDR3 region has the DNA TGCGCCAGCAGCCTCGGACAGTTTAATGAAAAACTGTTTTTT. It specifies CASSLGQFNEKLFF.

The J gene is TRBJ1-3, the V gene TRBV3-1 (or the pseudogene TRBV3-2); D remains ambiguous. V was clipped by 3 bases and J by 0 bases, with 9 bases between them. The CDR3 is made up of 15 amino acids. Germline-derived CDR1 and CDR2 are LGHDT and YNNKEL (reference sequence). The CDR3 coding sequence is TGTGCCAGCAGCCAGAGTTCGGGCTCTGGAAACACCATATATTTT. Encoded protein: CASSQSSGSGNTIYF.

The rearrangement joins TRBV2 to TRBJ2-2; 7 nucleotides line up with TRBD2. After removal of 0 bases from V and 8 bases from J, the junction contained 3 bases not matched to a gene. The CDR3 totals 14 residues. Germline V CDR1 and CDR2: SNHLY, FYNNEI. In DNA, the CDR3 is TGTGCCAGCAGTGAAGCTGCGGGGGTAGGGGAGCTGTTTTTT. It translates to CASSEAAGVGELFF.

CDR3 sequence: CASSLVVYGYTF. CDR3 DNA: TGTGCCAGCAGTTTAGTCGTCTATGGCTACACCTTC. The rearrangement uses TRBV28 and TRBJ1-2, with D hard to call. The germline CDR1 and CDR2 sequences are MDHEN and SYDVKM. V gave up 2 bases and J gave up 4 bases, with 5 bases separating them. The CDR3 spans 12 residues.

This chain joins TRBV19 and TRBJ1-3; TRBD1 is a possible D gene (5 bases). Germline lookup yields CDR1 LNHDA and CDR2 SQIVND (reference sequence). The CDR3 loop spans 16 amino acids. V was cut by 8 bases and J by 2 bases, with 19 bases left in between. CDR3 nucleotide sequence: TGTGCCAGTTCCTCCCCGGGGGTATTCACTGGAAACACCATATATTTT. Its protein is CASSSPGVFTGNTIYF. Looking up the rest from reference TRBV19 and TRBJ1-3 gives the full variable domain: DGGITQSPKYLFRKEGQNVTLSCEQNLNHDAMYWYRQDPGQGLRLIYYSQIVNDFQKGDIAEGYSVSREKKESFPLTVTSAQKNPTAFYLCASSSPGVFTGNTIYFGEGSWLTVV.